Listed here are 24 T cell receptor beta chains from one sample, sequenced in a study of cytomegalovirus exposure and HLA in healthy donors. 13 Jbeta primers and 60 Vbeta primers were used for the PCR. Profiled with immunoSEQ multiplex PCR; TCRdb holds only in-frame clones, not every one. The table lists 100,000 or so clones, around three quarters of them singletons, with over 4% in the top ten. Sequenced input: PBMCs. The receptors come from a female donor in good health and CMV-seropositive.

The chain combines TRBV7-9 with TRBJ1-5; a weak D match, TRBD1 (5 bases). The CDR3 runs 15 residues. CDR1 is SEHNR, CDR2 FQNEAQ, per germline (reference sequence). The ends were cut back, 1 base at V and 2 bases at J, with 9 bases in the middle. This CDR3 is CASSLDRGGNQPQHF. CDR3 nucleotides: TGTGCCAGCAGCTTAGATCGGGGGGGCAATCAGCCCCAGCATTTT.

The chain uses TRBV6-1 and TRBJ2-7, with 10 nucleotides matching TRBD2. There are 15 residues in the CDR3. After removal of 5 bases from V and 6 bases from J, the junction contained 10 bases not matched to a gene. CDR1 and CDR2 (germline): MNHNS, SASEGT. The CDR3 protein is CASSPPSGRAGEQYF. In DNA form, the CDR3 reads TGTGCCAGCAGTCCCCCCAGCGGGAGGGCAGGCGAGCAGTACTTC.

This clone has a handful of counts. The V gene is TRBV30, the J gene TRBJ2-5; 7 bases agree with TRBD1. The DNA end favors TRBJ2-7, so the J call may be wrong. Germline loops: CDR1 GTSNPN, CDR2 SVGIG (reference sequence). This CDR3 contains 14 residues. CDR3: CAWSPQGQSYEQYF. The CDR3 DNA reads as TGTGCCTGGAGTCCCCAGGGACAGTCCTACGAGCAGTACTTC.

On this clone: Within the sample, other DNA sequences also encode this same CDR3. The chain employs TRBV5-6 and TRBJ1-3; D is unresolved. The CDR3 has 12 residues. Germline values: CDR1 SGHDT, CDR2 YYEEEE. V was shortened by 3 bases and J by 4 bases, with 5 bases between the two germline ends. In nucleotides, the CDR3 is TGTGCCAGCAGCTCTACGGGAAACACCATATATTTT. Amino acid sequence: CASSSTGNTIYF.

This chain joins TRBV5-1 and TRBJ2-3; 8 bases fit TRBD2. This CDR3 comprises 16 residues. The V segment lost 2 bases and the J segment 2 bases; nucleotides outside the gene matches: 7. Germline values: CDR1 SGHRS, CDR2 YFSETQ. The CDR3 nucleotides are TGCGCCAGCAGCTTACCCACTAGCGGCTCCACAGATACGCAGTATTTT. Amino acids: CASSLPTSGSTDTQYF.

The chain recombines TRBV6-1 with TRBJ2-7; D call uncertain. From germline, CDR1 is MNHNS and CDR2 SASEGT. V shed 6 bases and J shed 5 bases, with 17 bases lying between them. This CDR3 is 14 amino acids long. Written as DNA, the CDR3 is TGTGCCAGCAGCCCGATCCGGAGCCGGCACGAGCAGTACTTC. Translated, it gives CASSPIRSRHEQYF.

The gene calls are TRBV6-1 and TRBJ1-2; D is uncertain. Looked up from germline, CDR1 is MNHNS and CDR2 is SASEGT. Trimming took off 5 bases at V and 6 bases at J, with 19 bases between the two ends. The CDR3 contains 15 residues. DNA for the CDR3: TGTGCCAGCAGTCTCGGGGTTTGGGCTGGAAATGGCTACACCTTC. It translates to CASSLGVWAGNGYTF.

Here the CDR3 reads CASSIYTAGTGELFF. CDR3 DNA: TGTGCCAGTAGTATTTACACAGCGGGCACCGGGGAGCTGTTTTTT. This chain connects TRBV19 to TRBJ2-2; TRBD2 might be the D (6 bases). CDR3 length: 15 residues. V was cut by 3 bases and J by 4 bases, with 12 bases left in between. CDR1 and CDR2 (germline): LNHDA, SQIVND (reference sequence).

The chain has TRBV10-1 and TRBJ2-3; D call uncertain. Germline V gives CDR1 WNHNN, CDR2 SYGVQD (reference sequence). Between the trimmed V and J ends, which lost 3 bases and 8 bases, there was a span of 12 bases. The CDR3 spans 13 residues. Here the CDR3 reads CASSEKSFGTQYF. CDR3 coding DNA: TGCGCCAGCAGTGAAAAGTCCTTCGGTACGCAGTATTTT.

V gene TRBV5-1 combines with J gene TRBJ2-3; TRBD2 aligns across 9 bases. The CDR3 contains 16 residues. Germline assignment: CDR1 SGHRS and CDR2 YFSETQ. The V and J ends lost 0 bases and 6 bases, in that order; junction bases with no gene match: 8. The CDR3 sequence: CASSLERGRASDTQYF. The CDR3 bases are TGCGCCAGCAGCTTGGAACGCGGGAGGGCCTCGGATACGCAGTATTTT.

The chain combines TRBV27 with TRBJ1-3; D gene ambiguous. This CDR3 comprises 15 residues. V was clipped by 2 bases and J by 0 bases, with 8 bases between them. The germline V gene encodes CDR1 MNHEY and CDR2 SMNVEV (reference sequence). CDR3 sequence: CASSLARHSGNTIYF. CDR3 bases: TGTGCCAGCAGTTTAGCCAGACACTCTGGAAACACCATATATTTT.

The chain joins TRBV19 to TRBJ1-2; 10 bases align to TRBD1. From germline, CDR1 is LNHDA and CDR2 SQIVND (reference sequence). Trimming took 3 bases from V and 6 from J; bases not matched to a gene: 10. This CDR3 spans 16 amino acids. The DNA for the CDR3 is TGTGCCAGTAGTATTGGGGACAGGGGTTTTCTGCATGGCTACACCTTC. This sequence encodes CASSIGDRGFLHGYTF.

The chain combines TRBV6-6 with TRBJ2-3; D perhaps matches TRBD2 (5 bases). The CDR3 consists of 13 residues. V shed 6 bases and J shed 3 bases, with 10 bases lying between them. Germline CDR1 and CDR2: MNHNY and SVGAGI (reference sequence). The CDR3 reads CASRRTGTDTQYF. CDR3 nucleotide sequence: TGTGCCAGCAGACGGACGGGGACAGATACGCAGTATTTT.

The CDR3: CASSSGQGARGTEAFF. The CDR3 nucleotides are TGTGCCAGCAGCTCGGGACAGGGGGCGAGAGGCACTGAAGCTTTCTTT. The chain uses TRBV5-6 and TRBJ1-1; 12 bases match TRBD1. V lost 3 bases, J lost 4 bases, and 7 bases stayed unmatched. Germline V gene data show CDR1 as SGHDT and CDR2 as YYEEEE. The CDR3 length is 16 residues.

The CDR3 DNA is TGCAGCGTATCGACTCCAACGGGAGGGGCCAACGTCCTGACTTTC. This sequence encodes CSVSTPTGGANVLTF. The chain is built from TRBV29-1 and TRBJ2-6; tentatively, D is TRBD2 (5 bases). Trimming pared 6 bases from V and 4 bases from J, leaving 16 bases between. Germline V gene sequence: CDR1 SQVTM, CDR2 ANQGSEA. The CDR3 runs 15 residues.

The rearrangement links TRBV30 to TRBJ1-2, with TRBD1 as a possible D gene (5 bases). In germline, CDR1 is GTSNPN, CDR2 SVGIG (reference sequence). The CDR3 totals 15 residues. Trimming shortened V by 2 bases and J by 4 bases, and 17 bases separated the two germline ends. CDR3 nucleotides: TGTGCCTGGAGTCCTTATGACAGCGTAACCTATGGCTACACCTTC. Its protein product is CAWSPYDSVTYGYTF.

The chain combines TRBV7-9 with TRBJ2-3; 9 bases align to TRBD1. V gave up 11 bases and J gave up 5 bases; unmatched junction bases: 17. Germline lookup yields CDR1 SEHNR and CDR2 FQNEAQ (reference sequence). The CDR3 has 16 residues. In nucleotides, the CDR3 is TGTGCCGTCAGGGCCACGACAGGGGGTGATATAGATACGCAGTATTTT. Translating it yields CAVRATTGGDIDTQYF.

This clone was seen once. J is TRBJ2-4 and V is TRBV5-1; 7 bases match TRBD2. Germline trimming cut 3 bases from V and 12 bases from J; bases unmatched to any gene: 18. The length of the CDR3 is 16 residues. The germline V gene has CDR1 SGHRS and CDR2 YFSETQ. The CDR3 bases are TGCGCCAGCAGCTCCGGGGGGTGGGTCAGCCCCCACAGTCAGTACTTC. Translating gives CASSSGGWVSPHSQYF.

J is TRBJ1-2 and V is TRBV6-5; D unresolved. This CDR3 is 14 amino acids long. The V end lost 8 bases, the J end lost 8 bases, and 21 bases lay between the germline ends. From germline, CDR1 is MNHEY and CDR2 SVGAGI. In DNA, the CDR3 is TGTGCCAGCGGAGCCGCCGTCGGCAGCGGAGGCTACACCTTC. It codes for CASGAAVGSGGYTF.

This chain joins TRBV18 and TRBJ2-1, with 7 bases aligning to TRBD2. The CDR3 runs to 15 residues. The germline V gene encodes CDR1 KGHSH and CDR2 LQKENI. The ends lost 6 bases at V and 5 bases at J; junction bases unmatched: 10. The CDR3 protein is CASSRGGARNNEQFF. The DNA of the CDR3 is TGTGCCAGCTCCCGCGGGGGAGCGCGGAACAATGAGCAGTTCTTC.

The chain recombines TRBV6-1 with TRBJ1-3; no clear D. CDR3 length equals 14 residues. The germline V and J ends were trimmed by 2 bases and 2 bases, with 7 bases remaining between them. From germline, CDR1 is MNHNS and CDR2 SASEGT. Here the CDR3 reads CASSETRPGNTIYF. In DNA form, the CDR3 reads TGTGCCAGCAGTGAAACCAGGCCTGGAAACACCATATATTTT.

The chain uses TRBV9 and TRBJ2-2; a possible D gene is TRBD1 (5 bases). The CDR3 has 13 residues. CDR1 is SGDLS and CDR2 is YYNGEE in the germline V gene. With 2 bases removed from V and 6 bases from J, the gap between germline ends came to 8 bases. The CDR3 sequence: CASSVGAPGELFF. The CDR3 coding sequence is TGTGCCAGCAGCGTTGGGGCCCCCGGGGAGCTGTTTTTT.

The chain links TRBV7-2 to TRBJ1-5; possibly TRBD1 for D (5 bases). The CDR3 spans 14 residues. Germline V gene data show CDR1 as SGHTA and CDR2 as FQGNSA. V was pared by 0 bases and J by 4 bases, with 7 bases between. This CDR3 reads CASSLAGANQPQHF. The CDR3 bases are TGTGCCAGCAGCTTAGCAGGGGCTAATCAGCCCCAGCATTTT.

This rearrangement joins TRBV19 to TRBJ1-2; D not certain. This CDR3 region has 15 residues. Trimming took 6 bases from V and 5 from J, leaving 19 bases between them. CDR1 is LNHDA and CDR2 is SQIVND in the germline V gene (reference sequence). The CDR3 DNA reads TGTGCCAGTAGAGTATCCCCCCGGGTTGGGTATGGCTACACCTTC. Protein sequence: CASRVSPRVGYGYTF.